This T cell receptor (beta chain) was obtained from a study of blood T cell repertoires in COVID-19. At the level of the study: From T cells, B-cell-depleted T cells, or PBMCs came the material, which was cDNA or gDNA.

V was pared by 0 bases and J by 7 bases, with 10 bases between. Germline CDR1 is MNHEY and CDR2 is SVGAGI. The CDR3 covers 14 residues. Sequencing used immunoSEQ multiplex PCR; TCRdb keeps in-frame clones, though not all of them. Among 410,000 or so clones listed, around nine tenths were seen once. J is TRBJ1-5 and V is TRBV6-5, with D hard to call. Sequencing was carried out using peripheral blood. The clonotype originates from a woman in her forties with COVID-19, enrolled during active disease. The CDR3 region is CASSYSPGKQPQHF. CDR3 sequence (DNA): TGTGCCAGCAGTTACTCCCCGGGGAAGCAGCCCCAGCATTTT.